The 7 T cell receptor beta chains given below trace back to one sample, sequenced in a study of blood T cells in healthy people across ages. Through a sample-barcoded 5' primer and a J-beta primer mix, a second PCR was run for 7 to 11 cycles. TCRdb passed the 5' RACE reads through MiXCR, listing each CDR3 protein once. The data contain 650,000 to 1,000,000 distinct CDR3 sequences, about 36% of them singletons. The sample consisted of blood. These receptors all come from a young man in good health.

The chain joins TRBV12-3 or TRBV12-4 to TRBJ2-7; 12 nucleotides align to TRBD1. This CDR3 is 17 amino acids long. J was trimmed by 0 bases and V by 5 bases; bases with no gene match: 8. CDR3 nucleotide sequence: TGTGCCAGCAGTCCGGGACAGGGGGCCCAGAGCTCCTACGAGCAGTACTTC. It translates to CASSPGQGAQSSYEQYF.

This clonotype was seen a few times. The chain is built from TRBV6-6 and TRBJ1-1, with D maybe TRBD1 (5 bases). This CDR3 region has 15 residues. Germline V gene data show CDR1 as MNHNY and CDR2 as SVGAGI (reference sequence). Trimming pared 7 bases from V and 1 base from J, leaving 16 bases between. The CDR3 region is CASNQRNRQNTEAFF. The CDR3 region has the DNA TGTGCCAGCAATCAGAGGAACAGGCAGAACACTGAAGCTTTCTTT.

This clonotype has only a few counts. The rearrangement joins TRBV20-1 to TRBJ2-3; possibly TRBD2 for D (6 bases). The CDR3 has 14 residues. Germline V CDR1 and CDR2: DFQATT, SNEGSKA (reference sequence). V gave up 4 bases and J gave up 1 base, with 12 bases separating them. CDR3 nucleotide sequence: TGCAGTGCTACGGAGGGGACTGGCACAGATACGCAGTATTTT. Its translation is CSATEGTGTDTQYF.

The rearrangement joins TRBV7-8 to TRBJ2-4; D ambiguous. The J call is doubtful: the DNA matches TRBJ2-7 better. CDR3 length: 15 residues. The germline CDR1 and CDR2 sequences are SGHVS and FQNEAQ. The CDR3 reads CASSLARLYGDEQYF. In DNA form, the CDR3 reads TGTGCCAGCAGCTTAGCCCGACTCTATGGGGACGAGCAGTACTTC.

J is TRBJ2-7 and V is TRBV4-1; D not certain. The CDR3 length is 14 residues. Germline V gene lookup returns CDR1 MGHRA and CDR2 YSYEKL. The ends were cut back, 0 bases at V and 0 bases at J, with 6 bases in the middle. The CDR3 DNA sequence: TGCGCCAGCAGCCAAGATAAGGGCTCCTACGAGCAGTACTTC. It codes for CASSQDKGSYEQYF.

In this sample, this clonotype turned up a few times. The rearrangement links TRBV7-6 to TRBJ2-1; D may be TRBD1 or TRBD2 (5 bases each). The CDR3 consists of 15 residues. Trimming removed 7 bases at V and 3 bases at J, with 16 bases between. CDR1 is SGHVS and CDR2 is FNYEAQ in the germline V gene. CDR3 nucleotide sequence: TGTGCCAGCACGACCGGGACGGATAGCTACAATGAGCAGTTCTTC. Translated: CASTTGTDSYNEQFF.

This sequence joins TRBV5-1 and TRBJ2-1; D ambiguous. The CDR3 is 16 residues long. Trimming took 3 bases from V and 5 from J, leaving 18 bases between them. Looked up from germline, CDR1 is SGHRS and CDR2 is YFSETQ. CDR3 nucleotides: TGCGCCAGCAGCTCGAACACTCTCTCTTCCAACAATGAGCAGTTCTTC. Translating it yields CASSSNTLSSNNEQFF.